This entry lists 11 T cell receptor beta chains sequenced from one sample in a study of blood T cell repertoires in COVID-19. Generated by immunoSEQ multiplex PCR, the TCRdb table keeps only in-frame clones and is missing some. Of hundreds of thousands of clones in the sample, approximately 90% were seen once. Sequenced: PBMCs or T cells enriched from blood (not recorded which). The source of these receptors is a woman aged 45-65 years who had recovered from COVID-19.

The chain is built from TRBV19 and TRBJ1-2; D is uncertain. This CDR3 contains 13 residues. Germline CDR1 LNHDA, CDR2 SQIVND (reference sequence). Trimming pared 7 bases from V and 2 bases from J, leaving 11 bases between. The CDR3, as DNA: TGTGCCAGTACCCCGAGCATGAACTATGGCTACACCTTC. Its protein is CASTPSMNYGYTF.

J is TRBJ2-3 and V is TRBV28; D is perhaps TRBD2 (5 bases). The germline V gene has CDR1 MDHEN and CDR2 SYDVKM. CDR3 size: 14 residues. V dropped 3 bases and J dropped 1 base, with 8 bases sitting between them. The CDR3 DNA is TGTGCCAGCAGTTTTCTTAGCGGCACAGATACGCAGTATTTT. This sequence encodes CASSFLSGTDTQYF.

The chain links TRBV4-2 to TRBJ1-5, with unresolved D. CDR3 size: 13 residues. CDR1 and CDR2 from the germline V gene are LGHNA and YNFKEQ. V shed 1 base and J shed 6 bases, with 7 bases lying between them. CDR3 coding DNA: TGTGCCAGCAGCCAAGGCGGAACTCAGCCCCAGCATTTT. Translated, it gives CASSQGGTQPQHF.

The rearrangement joins TRBV27 to TRBJ2-1; TRBD1 matches at 8 bases. CDR3 size: 14 residues. CDR1 MNHEY and CDR2 SMNVEV come from the germline V gene (reference sequence). Unmatched junction bases numbered 8, after V lost 5 bases and J lost 8 bases. The CDR3 sequence: CASSRIGQGYEQFF. For the CDR3, the DNA is TGTGCCAGCAGTAGGATCGGACAGGGCTATGAGCAGTTCTTC.

V and J are TRBV30 and TRBJ1-3; TRBD1 matches 8 bases. The CDR3 spans 15 residues. Germline trimming cut 0 bases from V and 2 bases from J; bases unmatched to any gene: 3. Germline lookup yields CDR1 GTSNPN and CDR2 SVGIG (reference sequence). The CDR3 loop reads CAWSVWTGTGNTIYF. As DNA, the CDR3 is TGTGCCTGGAGTGTGTGGACAGGGACTGGAAACACCATATATTTT.

In this sample, this clone turned up a few times. The rearrangement joins TRBV30 to TRBJ1-2; a possible D gene is TRBD1 (5 bases). The CDR3 sequence is 13 residues long. V shed 0 bases and J shed 6 bases, with 11 bases lying between them. Germline loops: CDR1 GTSNPN, CDR2 SVGIG (reference sequence). The CDR3 DNA is TGTGCCTGGAGTGTTTTCAGGGCGGATGGCTACACCTTC. This gives the protein CAWSVFRADGYTF.

The chain couples TRBV10-1 to TRBJ1-1; tentative D call: TRBD1 (6 bases). CDR1 and CDR2 (germline): WNHNN, SYGVQD (reference sequence). Between the trimmed V and J ends, which lost 3 bases and 1 base, there was a span of 12 bases. CDR3 length: 15 residues. The CDR3 sequence is CASSDPRTANTEAFF. The DNA for the CDR3 is TGCGCCAGCAGTGACCCAAGGACAGCGAACACTGAAGCTTTCTTT.

The chain uses TRBV2 and TRBJ2-2, with 14 bases lining up with TRBD2. Germline CDR1 SNHLY, CDR2 FYNNEI. This CDR3 has 18 amino acids. The V gene end was trimmed by 6 bases and the J gene end by 4 bases; junction bases not matched to a gene: 10. DNA of the CDR3: TGTGCCAGCAGGGGGGGACTAGCGGGAGTCGTAGGCACCGGGGAGCTGTTTTTT. This sequence encodes CASRGGLAGVVGTGELFF.

The rearrangement joins TRBV9 to TRBJ2-2; 7 nucleotides align to TRBD2. J lost 7 bases, V lost 3 bases, and 15 bases had no gene match. CDR1 is SGDLS and CDR2 is YYNGEE in the germline V gene. The CDR3 extends over 17 amino acids. This CDR3 is CASSAPVRESLVGELFF. CDR3 nucleotide sequence: TGTGCCAGCAGCGCCCCTGTGCGGGAGAGCTTGGTCGGGGAGCTGTTTTTT.

The chain carries TRBV23-1 and TRBJ2-1; D might be TRBD2 (6 bases). TRBV23-1 has ORF status, its function being uncertain. Deletions cut 7 bases from V and 5 bases from J, with 21 bases between. The CDR3 contains 16 residues. DNA for the CDR3: TGCGCCAGCACGCCCTTTCGGAGGGTGAAGGACAATGAGCAGTTCTTC. Protein sequence: CASTPFRRVKDNEQFF.

This rearrangement joins TRBV28 to TRBJ1-6; tentative D call: TRBD1 (5 bases). In germline, CDR1 is MDHEN, CDR2 SYDVKM. This CDR3 is built from 15 residues. V was shortened by 7 bases and J by 4 bases, with 14 bases between the two germline ends. The CDR3 reads CASNPQGGYNSPLHF. The CDR3 DNA reads as TGTGCCAGCAACCCCCAGGGAGGGTATAATTCACCCCTCCACTTT. Filled out from reference TRBV28 and TRBJ1-6, the complete variable domain reads DVKVTQSSRYLVKRTGEKVFLECVQDMDHENMFWYRQDPGLGLRLIYFSYDVKMKEKGDIPEGYSVSREKKERFSLILESASTNQTSMYLCASNPQGGYNSPLHFGNGTRLTVT.